This T cell receptor (beta chain) originates from a study of blood T cell repertoires in COVID-19. Profiled with immunoSEQ multiplex PCR; TCRdb holds only in-frame clones, not every one. The top ten hold 15% to 19% of the sample, which has 35,000 to 50,000 clones, approximately 90% seen once. The TCR originated in a woman in her twenties or thirties in a cohort sampled during active COVID-19. Specimen: peripheral blood.

CDR3 coding DNA: TGTGCCAGCAGTTGGGGACTAGCGGGCCTCTACGAGCAGTACTTC. This sequence encodes CASSWGLAGLYEQYF. This chain connects TRBV6-5 to TRBJ2-7; 12 nucleotides line up with TRBD2. The CDR3 runs to 15 residues. Germline V gene sequence: CDR1 MNHEY, CDR2 SVGAGI. V lost 4 bases, J lost 3 bases, and 4 bases stayed unmatched.